The 28 T cell receptor beta chains given below trace back to one sample, sequenced in a study of regulatory T cells in long-lasting Graves disease. Specified time point: persistent/refractory GD, antithyroid drugs over 5 years with positive TRAb. PBMC-derived RNA was used for the TCR library. CDR3-region Arm-PCR and iRepertoire HTBI primers produced the TCR beta libraries. TCRdb used MiXCR to reprocess the multiplex PCR reads, holding one entry per CDR3 protein. Here the sample spans a few hundred thousand distinct CDR3 sequences, around 24% being singletons. The material was peripheral blood mononuclear cells (PBMCs), obtained when the disease was refractory, from a patient treated with antithyroid drugs. The receptors stem from a female donor with Graves disease.

Many counts were recorded for this clonotype. This sequence joins TRBV5-1 and TRBJ2-4; D might be TRBD1 or TRBD2, each matching 6 bases. CDR1 is SGHRS and CDR2 is YFSETQ in the germline V gene. The CDR3 sequence is 12 residues long. With 4 bases removed from V and 10 bases from J, the gap between germline ends came to 12 bases. CDR3 coding DNA: TGCGCCAGCAGCGAAGAGGGGGGAATTCAGTACTTC. Translation: CASSEEGGIQYF.

This clonotype was picked up many times. The V call is TRBV12-3 or TRBV12-4, the J call TRBJ2-2, with 7 bases fitting TRBD2. Germline trimming cut 4 bases from V and 5 bases from J; bases unmatched to any gene: 13. This CDR3 contains 17 residues. As DNA, the CDR3 is TGTGCCAGCAGTTCTCCGATAGCGGGTATGGGGACCGGGGAGCTGTTTTTT. Protein sequence: CASSSPIAGMGTGELFF.

The chain is built from TRBV10-3 and TRBJ1-1; TRBD1 aligns across 8 bases. The germline V gene has CDR1 ENHRY and CDR2 SYGVKD. J was trimmed by 0 bases and V by 8 bases; bases with no gene match: 5. The CDR3 consists of 14 residues. CDR3 in amino acids: CAIAGTGMNTEAFF. The CDR3 bases are TGTGCCATCGCCGGGACAGGCATGAACACTGAAGCTTTCTTT.

The table lists this clonotype with many counts. The chain carries TRBV20-1 and TRBJ1-2, with D uncertain. Looked up from germline, CDR1 is DFQATT and CDR2 is SNEGSKA (reference sequence). V was clipped by 3 bases and J by 2 bases, with 4 bases between them. The length of the CDR3 is 11 residues. DNA of the CDR3: TGCAGTGCTAGCGACAACTATGGCTACACCTTC. It is translated as CSASDNYGYTF.

This clonotype was recorded many times. The J gene is TRBJ2-7, the V gene TRBV2; no clear D gene. Germline V gene sequence: CDR1 SNHLY, CDR2 FYNNEI. The CDR3 has 19 residues. The V end lost 7 bases, the J end lost 6 bases, and 34 bases lay between the germline ends. The CDR3 region is CASNPQLDPYSRPTSEQYF. The CDR3 nucleotides read TGTGCCAGCAATCCACAGTTGGACCCATACTCAAGGCCGACTTCCGAGCAGTACTTC.

The chain links TRBV20-1 to TRBJ1-2; TRBD1 aligns across 7 bases. The CDR3 has 14 residues. Germline V gene sequence: CDR1 DFQATT, CDR2 SNEGSKA (reference sequence). J was trimmed by 12 bases and V by 6 bases; bases with no gene match: 19. The CDR3 DNA sequence: TGCAGTGCCCTAGGCCTACCGGGACAGAATCGACACACCTTC. The encoded protein is CSALGLPGQNRHTF.

This clonotype has only a few counts. The CDR3, as DNA: TGCGCCAGCAGCTTGGACCCCAGGGGAGGCATTAACGAGCAGTACTTC. This translates into CASSLDPRGGINEQYF. The chain is built from TRBV5-1 and TRBJ2-7; D might be TRBD1 or TRBD2, each matching 6 bases. Trimming left V 0 bases short and J 5 bases short, with 18 bases between. The CDR3 has 16 amino acids. Germline CDR1 SGHRS, CDR2 YFSETQ. Combining the CDR3 with reference TRBV5-1 and TRBJ2-7 gives the whole variable domain KAGVTQTPRYLIKTRGQQVTLSCSPISGHRSVSWYQQTPGQGLQFLFEYFSETQRNKGNFPGRFSGRQFSNSRSEMNVSTLELGDSALYLCASSLDPRGGINEQYFGPGTRLTVT.

This clonotype was detected many times. The gene calls are TRBV7-2 and TRBJ2-6; 13 bases map to TRBD2. V gave up 1 base and J gave up 2 bases; unmatched junction bases: 5. The CDR3 loop spans 19 amino acids. CDR1 is SGHTA, CDR2 FQGNSA, per germline. Here the CDR3 DNA reads TGTGCCAGCAGCTTAGTCGGGACTAGCGGGATTGCTGGGGCCAACGTCCTGACTTTC. It is translated as CASSLVGTSGIAGANVLTF. Supplemented by reference TRBV7-2 and TRBJ2-6, the full variable domain reads GAGVSQSPSNKVTEKGKDVELRCDPISGHTALYWYRQSLGQGLEFLIYFQGNSAPDKSGLPSDRFSAERTGGSVSTLTIQRTQQEDSAVYLCASSLVGTSGIAGANVLTFGAGSRLTVL.

The sample holds many counts of this clonotype. The V and J genes are TRBV28 and TRBJ1-2; 7 bases line up with TRBD1. Germline CDR1 and CDR2: MDHEN and SYDVKM. CDR3 size: 13 residues. The ends lost 5 bases at V and 4 bases at J; junction bases unmatched: 4. The CDR3: CASSTGDLYGYTF. CDR3 coding DNA: TGTGCCAGCAGTACAGGGGACCTCTATGGCTACACCTTC.

The CDR3 DNA is TGTGCCACCAGCAGAGGAAGACAGGGGCCGAACACTGAAGCTTTCTTT. Translation: CATSRGRQGPNTEAFF. The chain uses TRBV15 and TRBJ1-1; 8 positions match TRBD1. Per germline, CDR1 LNHNV and CDR2 YYDKDF (reference sequence). CDR3 length: 16 residues. The ends lost 1 base at V and 1 base at J; junction bases unmatched: 5.

Many counts were recorded for this clonotype. At one end the junction does not follow the germline gene, possibly because of a read error. The J gene is TRBJ2-7, the V gene TRBV28; unclear D gene. Germline CDR1 is MDHEN and CDR2 is SYDVKM. The CDR3 totals 13 residues. The CDR3 DNA is TGTGCCAGCACGGTGGCTACCTCCCACGAGCAGTACTTC. It encodes CASTVATSHEQYF.

This clonotype occurred many times. This chain joins TRBV5-4 and TRBJ2-1; weak D call: TRBD2 (6 bases). The V end was cut by 4 bases, the J end by 5 bases, with 16 bases between. The CDR3 is 15 amino acids. Per the germline V gene, CDR1 is SGHNT and CDR2 is YYREEE (reference sequence). The CDR3 is CASSGRNGGNNEQFF. The CDR3 DNA follows: TGTGCCAGCAGCGGCAGGAACGGGGGTAACAATGAGCAGTTCTTC.

Ten or more counts support this clonotype. V is TRBV6-2 or TRBV6-3 and J is TRBJ2-7, with D maybe TRBD2 (6 bases). V was cut by 2 bases and J by 3 bases, with 11 bases left in between. Germline CDR1 MNHEY, CDR2 SVGEGT. The CDR3 has 14 amino acids. CDR3 DNA sequence: TGTGCCAGCAGTTACGAAGGTAGCGGCTACGAGCAGTACTTC. Its protein is CASSYEGSGYEQYF.

This clonotype was counted only a few times. CDR3 nucleotide sequence: TGTGCCAGCAGCTTCGACACCACCGGGGAGCTGTTTTTT. Translating gives CASSFDTTGELFF. The chain joins TRBV13 to TRBJ2-2; the D is unclear. Germline V gene sequence: CDR1 PRHDT, CDR2 FYEKMQ (reference sequence). The CDR3 runs 13 residues. Trimming cost V 3 bases and J 4 bases, with 6 bases left between them.

The J gene is TRBJ2-6, the V gene TRBV12-3 or TRBV12-4; unclear D gene. Between the trimmed V and J ends, which lost 5 bases and 3 bases, there was a span of 5 bases. The CDR3 loop spans 13 amino acids. CDR3 sequence reads: CASSGDGANVLTF. CDR3 nucleotide sequence: TGTGCCAGCAGTGGGGATGGGGCCAACGTCCTGACTTTC.

On this clonotype itself: Since a much larger clone is just one base distant, this may be a read error. V usage is TRBV28 and J usage is TRBJ1-2; 10 nucleotides align to TRBD1. CDR3 size: 14 residues. Germline V gene sequence: CDR1 MDHEN, CDR2 SYDVKM. CDR3 amino acids: CASSPGQGKGGCTF. In nucleotides, the CDR3 is TGTGCCAGCAGCCCGGGACAGGGGAAGGGTGGCTGCACCTTC.

The chain has TRBV4-3 and TRBJ2-7; TRBD1 might be the D (6 bases). This CDR3 spans 16 amino acids. Per germline, CDR1 LGHNA and CDR2 YSLEER. The V end was cut by 2 bases, the J end by 0 bases, with 14 bases between. CDR3 nucleotide sequence: TGCGCCAGCAGCCAACAGTTCGGGACAAACTCCTACGAGCAGTACTTC. Translation: CASSQQFGTNSYEQYF.

This clonotype was picked up a small number of times. One end of the junction does not line up with germline, which may come from a read error. This chain uses TRBV27 with TRBJ1-1; perhaps TRBD1 as D (6 bases). Germline CDR1 MNHEY, CDR2 SMNVEV (reference sequence). The CDR3 loop spans 15 amino acids. CDR3 region: CPSSLLGGQNTEAFF. CDR3 nucleotide sequence: TGTCCCAGCAGTTTACTAGGGGGGCAGAACACTGAAGCTTTCTTT.

This clonotype was seen repeatedly, ten times or more. The chain employs TRBV20-1 and TRBJ2-7, with 7 bases identical to TRBD1. The V gene end was trimmed by 2 bases and the J gene end by 3 bases; junction bases not matched to a gene: 4. Germline V gene data show CDR1 as DFQATT and CDR2 as SNEGSKA (reference sequence). This CDR3 is built from 13 residues. The CDR3 sequence: CSARPDRDYEQYF. In DNA, the CDR3 is TGCAGTGCTAGACCCGACAGGGACTACGAGCAGTACTTC.

Ten or more counts support this clonotype. V is TRBV2 and J is TRBJ2-7; D remains unclear. CDR3 size: 14 residues. The V gene lost 5 bases and the J gene lost 0 bases, with 11 bases spanning the gap. In germline, CDR1 is SNHLY, CDR2 FYNNEI. CDR3 sequence: CASSQEKFSYEQYF. The CDR3 DNA sequence: TGTGCCAGCAGTCAAGAAAAGTTCTCCTACGAGCAGTACTTC.

The rearrangement uses TRBV19 and TRBJ1-3; D unclear. The CDR3 loop spans 15 amino acids. Germline V CDR1 and CDR2: LNHDA, SQIVND (reference sequence). V gave up 5 bases and J gave up 0 bases, with 11 bases separating them. Here the CDR3 reads CASSFKANSGNTIYF. CDR3 bases: TGTGCCAGTAGTTTTAAGGCTAACTCTGGAAACACCATATATTTT.

This clonotype was seen ten or more times. This CDR3 reads CASSDRGPNYGYTF. The CDR3 DNA reads TGTGCCAGCAGTGACAGGGGACCTAACTATGGCTACACCTTC. This rearrangement joins TRBV6-1 to TRBJ1-2; possibly TRBD1 for D (6 bases). The V gene lost 3 bases and the J gene lost 0 bases, with 8 bases spanning the gap. Looked up from germline, CDR1 is MNHNS and CDR2 is SASEGT. CDR3 size: 14 residues.

This chain connects TRBV27 to TRBJ2-7, with no clear D. From germline, CDR1 is MNHEY and CDR2 SMNVEV (reference sequence). With 7 bases removed from V and 7 bases from J, the gap between germline ends came to 20 bases. The length of the CDR3 is 14 residues. The CDR3 reads CASTDSETLGEQYF. The CDR3, as DNA: TGTGCCAGCACCGACTCGGAAACCCTTGGGGAGCAGTACTTC.

This clonotype was seen only a few times. The V gene is TRBV19, the J gene TRBJ2-7; 9 bases agree with TRBD2. The trim removed 5 bases at V and 4 bases at J, leaving 12 bases unmatched. Per the germline V gene, CDR1 is LNHDA and CDR2 is SQIVND (reference sequence). This CDR3 is built from 16 residues. CDR3 coding DNA: TGTGCCAGTAGTTCCCCCGCCCTAGCGGGAAATTACGAGCAGTACTTC. Its translation: CASSSPALAGNYEQYF.

This clonotype turned up a few times. V and J are TRBV6-1 and TRBJ2-7; 13 bases fit TRBD2. Germline V gene sequence: CDR1 MNHNS, CDR2 SASEGT. This CDR3 spans 18 amino acids. Trimming cost V 1 base and J 3 bases; bases outside gene matches: 9. CDR3 protein: CASSEETPGLAGDYEQYF. CDR3 nucleotide sequence: TGTGCCAGCAGTGAAGAGACCCCCGGACTAGCGGGGGACTACGAGCAGTACTTC.

This clonotype came up many times. V usage is TRBV28 and J usage is TRBJ1-1, with D possibly matching TRBD1 (6 bases). Germline CDR1 reads MDHEN; CDR2 reads SYDVKM. CDR3 length equals 17 residues. Trimming removed 10 bases at V and 4 bases at J, with 28 bases between. The CDR3: CATRPPGGHTSRTEAFF. CDR3 sequence (DNA): TGTGCCACCCGCCCCCCGGGGGGACATACCTCGCGCACTGAAGCTTTCTTT.

The table lists this clonotype with a count of one. V gene TRBV7-6 combines with J gene TRBJ2-7, with 15 bases matching TRBD2. Germline V gene data show CDR1 as SGHVS and CDR2 as FNYEAQ. J gave up 2 bases and V 5 bases, and 7 bases lay outside the gene matches. The CDR3 covers 17 residues. The CDR3 sequence: CASSHGLAGGETYEQYF. For the CDR3, the DNA is TGTGCCAGCAGCCACGGACTAGCGGGAGGGGAGACCTACGAGCAGTACTTC.

This clonotype was recorded at least ten times. This chain joins TRBV19 and TRBJ2-3; D might be TRBD2 (6 bases). The CDR3 totals 16 residues. Germline V lookup: CDR1 LNHDA, CDR2 SQIVND (reference sequence). The V gene lost 3 bases and the J gene lost 2 bases, with 15 bases spanning the gap. The CDR3 protein is CASSIGSGASTDTQYF. The CDR3, as DNA: TGTGCCAGTAGTATTGGGTCGGGAGCGTCCACAGATACGCAGTATTTT.